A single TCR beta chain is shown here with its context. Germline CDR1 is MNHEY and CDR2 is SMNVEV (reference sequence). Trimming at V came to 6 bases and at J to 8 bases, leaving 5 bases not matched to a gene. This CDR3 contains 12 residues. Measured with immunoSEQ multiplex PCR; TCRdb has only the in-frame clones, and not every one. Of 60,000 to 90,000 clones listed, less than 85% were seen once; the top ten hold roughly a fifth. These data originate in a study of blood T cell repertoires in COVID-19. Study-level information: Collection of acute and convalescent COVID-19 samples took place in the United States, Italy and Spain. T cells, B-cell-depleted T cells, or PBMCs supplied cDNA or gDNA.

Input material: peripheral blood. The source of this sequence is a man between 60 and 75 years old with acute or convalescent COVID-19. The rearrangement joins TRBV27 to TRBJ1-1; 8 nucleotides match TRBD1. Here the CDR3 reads CASRQGEMEAFF. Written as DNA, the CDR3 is TGTGCCAGCAGACAGGGGGAAATGGAAGCTTTCTTT.